The 4 T cell receptor beta chains below were found in one sample sequenced in a study of T-cell reconstitution after alpha-beta-depleted transplantation in children. Using unique molecular identifiers, the investigators prepared the TCRbeta library. Each CDR3 protein is one row after TCRdb ran MiXCR on the PCR reads. The sample lists 250,000 to 400,000 distinct CDR3 sequences; about a quarter were seen once. This specimen consisted of PBMCs, mostly from graft donor cells, obtained 180 days after TCRalphabeta/CD19-depleted stem cell transplant. These receptor sequences come from a male patient younger than 18 who had a stem cell transplant for acute lymphoblastic leukemia, so the T cells may come from the graft donor.

The sample holds a few counts of this clonotype. V usage is TRBV12-3 or TRBV12-4 and J usage is TRBJ1-1; no reliable D call. This CDR3 contains 12 residues. The ends were cut back, 5 bases at V and 4 bases at J, with 8 bases in the middle. CDR3 residues: CASSHGVTEAFF. The CDR3 nucleotides read TGTGCCAGCAGTCACGGCGTCACTGAAGCTTTCTTT.

The chain links TRBV20-1 to TRBJ1-2; TRBD1 is a possible D gene (5 bases). Germline V gives CDR1 DFQATT, CDR2 SNEGSKA (reference sequence). The CDR3 extends over 10 amino acids. The CDR3 spells CRSGLYGYTF. The CDR3 DNA reads TGCAGATCGGGACTCTATGGCTACACCTTC.

The CDR3 sequence is CASSFQRTGNEQFF. The CDR3 DNA sequence: TGTGCCAGCAGCTTCCAAAGGACGGGGAATGAGCAGTTCTTC. The chain combines TRBV9 with TRBJ2-1, with D maybe TRBD2 (5 bases). Germline V gene sequence: CDR1 SGDLS, CDR2 YYNGEE. The CDR3 has 14 residues. V gave up 4 bases and J gave up 7 bases, with 15 bases separating them.

The chain has TRBV9 and TRBJ2-1; 8 bases are shared with TRBD2. J was trimmed by 2 bases and V by 4 bases; bases with no gene match: 5. The CDR3 has 15 residues. Germline CDR1 and CDR2: SGDLS and YYNGEE. The DNA for the CDR3 is TGTGCCAGCAGCCCACCAGCGGGGGCCTACAATGAGCAGTTCTTC. It translates to CASSPPAGAYNEQFF.